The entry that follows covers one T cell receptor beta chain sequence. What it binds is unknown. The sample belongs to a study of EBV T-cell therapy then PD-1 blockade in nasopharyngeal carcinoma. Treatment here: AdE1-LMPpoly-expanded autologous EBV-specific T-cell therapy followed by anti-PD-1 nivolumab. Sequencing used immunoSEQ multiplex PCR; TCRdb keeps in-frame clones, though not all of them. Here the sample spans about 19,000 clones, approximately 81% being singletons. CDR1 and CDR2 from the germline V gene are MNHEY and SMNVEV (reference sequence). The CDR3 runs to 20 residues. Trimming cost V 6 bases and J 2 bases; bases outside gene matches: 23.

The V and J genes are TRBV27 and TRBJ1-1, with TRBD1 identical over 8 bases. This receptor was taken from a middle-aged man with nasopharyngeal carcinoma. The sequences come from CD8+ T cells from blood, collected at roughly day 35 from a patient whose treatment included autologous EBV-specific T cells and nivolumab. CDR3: CASSGPRKPGRGHFNTEAFF. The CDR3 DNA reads TGTGCCAGCAGCGGCCCGCGAAAACCCGGCAGGGGGCATTTTAACACTGAAGCTTTCTTT.